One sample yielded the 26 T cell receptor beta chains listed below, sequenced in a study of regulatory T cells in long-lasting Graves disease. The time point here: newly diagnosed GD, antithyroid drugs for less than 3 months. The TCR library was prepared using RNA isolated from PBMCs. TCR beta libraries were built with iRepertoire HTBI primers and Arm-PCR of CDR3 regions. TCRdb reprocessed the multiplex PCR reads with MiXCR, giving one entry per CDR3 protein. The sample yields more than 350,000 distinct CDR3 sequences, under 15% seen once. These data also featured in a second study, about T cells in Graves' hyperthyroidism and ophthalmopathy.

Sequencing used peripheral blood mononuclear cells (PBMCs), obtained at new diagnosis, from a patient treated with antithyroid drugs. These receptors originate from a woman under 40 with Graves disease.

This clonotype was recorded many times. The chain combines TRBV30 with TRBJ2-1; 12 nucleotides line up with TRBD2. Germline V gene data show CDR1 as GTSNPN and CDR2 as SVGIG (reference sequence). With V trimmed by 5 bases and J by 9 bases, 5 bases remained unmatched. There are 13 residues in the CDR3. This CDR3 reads CAWLAGGPGEQFF. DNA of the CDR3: TGTGCCTGGCTAGCGGGAGGGCCGGGTGAGCAGTTCTTC.

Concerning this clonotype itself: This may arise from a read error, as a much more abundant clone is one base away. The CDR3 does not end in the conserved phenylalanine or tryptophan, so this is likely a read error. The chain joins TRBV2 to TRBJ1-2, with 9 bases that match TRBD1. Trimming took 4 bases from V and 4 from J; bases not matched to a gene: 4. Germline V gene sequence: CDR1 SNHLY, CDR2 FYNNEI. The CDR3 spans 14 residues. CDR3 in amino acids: CASSVAGQGYGYTL. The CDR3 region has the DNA TGTGCCAGCAGTGTGGCGGGACAGGGCTATGGCTACACCCTC.

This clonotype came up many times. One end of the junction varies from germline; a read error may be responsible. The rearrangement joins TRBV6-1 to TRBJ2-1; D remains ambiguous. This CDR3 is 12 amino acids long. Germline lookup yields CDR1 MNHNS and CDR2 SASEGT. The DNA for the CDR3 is TGTGCCAGCAGTGAAAGTGTGCTCTCTAGGGTCTTC. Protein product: CASSESVLSRVF.

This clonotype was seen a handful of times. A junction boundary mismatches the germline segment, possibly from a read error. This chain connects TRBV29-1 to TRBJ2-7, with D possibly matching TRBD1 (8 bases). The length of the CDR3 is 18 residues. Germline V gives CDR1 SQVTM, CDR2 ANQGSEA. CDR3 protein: CSVEGGGQAKNGLYEQYF. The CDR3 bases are TGCAGCGTAGAAGGGGGGGGACAGGCGAAGAATGGGCTCTATGAGCAGTACTTC.

CDR3: CSARDRLRGTANEKLFF. Written as DNA, the CDR3 is TGCAGTGCTAGAGATCGTCTCAGGGGGACGGCTAATGAAAAACTGTTTTTT. V gene TRBV20-1 combines with J gene TRBJ1-4; 7 bases line up with TRBD1. V trimming: 0 bases; J trimming: 3 bases; junction bases outside the gene matches: 10. The germline gives CDR1 DFQATT, CDR2 SNEGSKA (reference sequence). The CDR3 has 17 residues.

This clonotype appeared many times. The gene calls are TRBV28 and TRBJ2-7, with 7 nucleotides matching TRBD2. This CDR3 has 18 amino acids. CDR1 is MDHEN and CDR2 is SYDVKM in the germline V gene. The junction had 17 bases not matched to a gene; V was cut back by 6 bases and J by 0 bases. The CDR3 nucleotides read TGTGCCAGCAGCCACGGGGACTTAGCGGGTCCTCTCTCCTACGAGCAGTACTTC. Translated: CASSHGDLAGPLSYEQYF.

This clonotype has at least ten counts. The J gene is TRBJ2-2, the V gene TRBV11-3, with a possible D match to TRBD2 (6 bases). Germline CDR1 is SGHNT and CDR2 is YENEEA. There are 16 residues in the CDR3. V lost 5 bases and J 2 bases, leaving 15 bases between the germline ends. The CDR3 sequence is CASSPGGAFNTGELFF. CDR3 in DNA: TGTGCCAGCAGCCCCGGAGGGGCTTTCAACACCGGGGAGCTGTTTTTT.

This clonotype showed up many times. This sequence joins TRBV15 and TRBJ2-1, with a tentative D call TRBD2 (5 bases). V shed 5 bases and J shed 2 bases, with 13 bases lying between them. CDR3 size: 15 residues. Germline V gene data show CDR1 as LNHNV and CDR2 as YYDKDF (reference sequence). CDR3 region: CATSHRGLAYNEQFF. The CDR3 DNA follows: TGTGCCACCAGCCATCGGGGTTTAGCCTACAATGAGCAGTTCTTC.

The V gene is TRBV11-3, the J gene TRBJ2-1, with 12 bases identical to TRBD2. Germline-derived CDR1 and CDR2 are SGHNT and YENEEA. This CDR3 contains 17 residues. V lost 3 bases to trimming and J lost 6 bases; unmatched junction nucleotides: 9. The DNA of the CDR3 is TGTGCCAGCAGCTTGGAGACTAGCGGGAGAGCCGGCAATGAGCAGTTCTTC. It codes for CASSLETSGRAGNEQFF.

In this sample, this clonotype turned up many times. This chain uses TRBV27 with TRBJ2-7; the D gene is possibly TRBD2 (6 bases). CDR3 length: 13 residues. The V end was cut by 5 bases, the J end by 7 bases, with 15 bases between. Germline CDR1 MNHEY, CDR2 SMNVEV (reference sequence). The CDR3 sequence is CASSVGGPGEQYF. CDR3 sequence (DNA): TGTGCCAGCAGTGTAGGAGGGCCCGGGGAGCAGTACTTC.

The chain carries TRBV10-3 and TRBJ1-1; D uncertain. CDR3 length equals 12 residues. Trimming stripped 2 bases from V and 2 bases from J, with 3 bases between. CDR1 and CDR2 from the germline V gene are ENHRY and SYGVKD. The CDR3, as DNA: TGTGCCATCAGTGAGGGAAACACTGAAGCTTTCTTT. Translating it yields CAISEGNTEAFF.

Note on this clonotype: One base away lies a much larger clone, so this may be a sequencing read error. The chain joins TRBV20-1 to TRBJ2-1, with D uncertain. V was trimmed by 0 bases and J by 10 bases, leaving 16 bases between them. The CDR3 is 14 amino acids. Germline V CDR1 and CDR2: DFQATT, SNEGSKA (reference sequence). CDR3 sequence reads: CSARDPDQSYEQFF. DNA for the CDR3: TGCAGTGCTAGAGATCCCGACCAGTCCTACGAGCAGTTCTTC.

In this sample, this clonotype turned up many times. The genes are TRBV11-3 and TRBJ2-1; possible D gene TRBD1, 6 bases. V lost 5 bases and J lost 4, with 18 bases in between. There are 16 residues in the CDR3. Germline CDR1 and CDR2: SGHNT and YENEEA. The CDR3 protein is CASSIGQLLLYNEQFF. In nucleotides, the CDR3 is TGTGCCAGCAGCATTGGACAGCTCCTATTGTACAATGAGCAGTTCTTC.

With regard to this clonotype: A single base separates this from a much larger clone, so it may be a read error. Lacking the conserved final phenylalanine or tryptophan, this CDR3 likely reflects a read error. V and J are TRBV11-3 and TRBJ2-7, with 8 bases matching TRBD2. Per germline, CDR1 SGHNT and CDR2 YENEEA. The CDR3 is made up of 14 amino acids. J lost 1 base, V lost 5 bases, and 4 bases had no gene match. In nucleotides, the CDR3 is TGTGCCAGCAGCCCCTTAGCGGGATCCTACGAGCAGTACCTC. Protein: CASSPLAGSYEQYL.

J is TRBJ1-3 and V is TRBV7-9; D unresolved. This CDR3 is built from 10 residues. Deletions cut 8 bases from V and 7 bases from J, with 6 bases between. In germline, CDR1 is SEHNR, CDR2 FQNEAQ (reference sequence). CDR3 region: CASRSNTIYF. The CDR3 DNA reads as TGTGCCAGCCGCTCGAACACCATATATTTT.

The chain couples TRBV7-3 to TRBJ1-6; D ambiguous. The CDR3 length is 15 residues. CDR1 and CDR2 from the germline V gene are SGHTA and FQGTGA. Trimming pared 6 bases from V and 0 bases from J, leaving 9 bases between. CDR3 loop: CASSGQSSYNSPLHF. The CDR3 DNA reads TGTGCCAGCAGTGGGCAGAGCTCCTATAATTCACCCCTCCACTTT.

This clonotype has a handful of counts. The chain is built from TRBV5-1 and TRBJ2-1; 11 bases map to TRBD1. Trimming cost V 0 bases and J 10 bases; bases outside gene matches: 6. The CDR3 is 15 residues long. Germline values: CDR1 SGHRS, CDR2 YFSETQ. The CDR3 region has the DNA TGCGCCAGCAGCTTGGCCGGGACAGGGGGAGTGGAGCAGTTCTTC. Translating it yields CASSLAGTGGVEQFF.

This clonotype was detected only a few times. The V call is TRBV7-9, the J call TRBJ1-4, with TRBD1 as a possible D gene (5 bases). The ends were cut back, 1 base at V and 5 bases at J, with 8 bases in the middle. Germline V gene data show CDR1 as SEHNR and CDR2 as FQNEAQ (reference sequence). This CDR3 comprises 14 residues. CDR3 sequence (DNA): TGTGCCAGCAGCTTAGTTGGGACCAATGAAAAACTGTTTTTT. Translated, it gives CASSLVGTNEKLFF.

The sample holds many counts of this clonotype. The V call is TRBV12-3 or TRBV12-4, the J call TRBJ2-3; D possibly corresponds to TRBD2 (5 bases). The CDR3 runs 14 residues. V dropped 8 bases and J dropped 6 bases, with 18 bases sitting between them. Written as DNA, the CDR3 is TGTGCCAGCCGCCGGACGGGGAAGGGTGATACGCAGTATTTT. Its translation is CASRRTGKGDTQYF.

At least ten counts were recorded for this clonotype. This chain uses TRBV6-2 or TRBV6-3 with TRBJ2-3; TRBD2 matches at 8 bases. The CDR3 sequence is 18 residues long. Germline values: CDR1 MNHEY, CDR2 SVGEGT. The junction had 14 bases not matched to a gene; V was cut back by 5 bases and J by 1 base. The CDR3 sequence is CASSHRGGRFVGTDTQYF. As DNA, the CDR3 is TGTGCCAGCAGTCATCGAGGCGGGAGGTTTGTTGGCACAGATACGCAGTATTTT.

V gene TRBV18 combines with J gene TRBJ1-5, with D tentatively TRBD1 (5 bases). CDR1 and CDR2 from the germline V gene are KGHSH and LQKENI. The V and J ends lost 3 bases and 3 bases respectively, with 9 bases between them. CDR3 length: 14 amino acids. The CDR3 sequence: CASSPQGYNQPQHF. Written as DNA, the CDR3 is TGTGCCAGCTCACCCCAGGGTTACAATCAGCCCCAGCATTTT.

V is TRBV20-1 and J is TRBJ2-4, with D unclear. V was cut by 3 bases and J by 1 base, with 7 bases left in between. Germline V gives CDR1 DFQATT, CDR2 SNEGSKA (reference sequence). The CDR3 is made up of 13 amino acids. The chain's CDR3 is CSARDRAKNIQYF. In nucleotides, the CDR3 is TGCAGTGCTAGGGACCGGGCCAAAAACATTCAGTACTTC.

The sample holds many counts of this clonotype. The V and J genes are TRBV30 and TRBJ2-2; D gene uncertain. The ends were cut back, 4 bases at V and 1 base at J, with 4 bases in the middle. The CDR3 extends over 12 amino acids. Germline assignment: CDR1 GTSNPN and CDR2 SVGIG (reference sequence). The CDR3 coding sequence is TGTGCCTGGACGAGGAACACCGGGGAGCTGTTTTTT. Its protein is CAWTRNTGELFF. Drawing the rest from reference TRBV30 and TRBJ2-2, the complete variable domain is SQTIHQWPATLVQPVGSPLSLECTVEGTSNPNLYWYRQAAGRGLQLLFYSVGIGQISSEVPQNLSASRPQDRQFILSSKKLLLSDSGFYLCAWTRNTGELFFGEGSRLTVL.

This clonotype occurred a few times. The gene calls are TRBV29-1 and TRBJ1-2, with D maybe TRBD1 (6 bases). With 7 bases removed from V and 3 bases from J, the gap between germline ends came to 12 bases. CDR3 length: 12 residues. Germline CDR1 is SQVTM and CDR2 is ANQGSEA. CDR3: CSATKGDYGYTF. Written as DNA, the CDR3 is TGCAGCGCCACAAAGGGGGACTATGGCTACACCTTC.

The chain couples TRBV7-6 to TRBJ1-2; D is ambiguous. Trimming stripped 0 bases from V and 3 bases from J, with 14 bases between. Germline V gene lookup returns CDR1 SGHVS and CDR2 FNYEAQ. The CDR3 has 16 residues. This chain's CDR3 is CASSLAEIAGDYGYTF. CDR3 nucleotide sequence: TGTGCCAGCAGCTTAGCGGAGATTGCCGGGGACTATGGCTACACCTTC.

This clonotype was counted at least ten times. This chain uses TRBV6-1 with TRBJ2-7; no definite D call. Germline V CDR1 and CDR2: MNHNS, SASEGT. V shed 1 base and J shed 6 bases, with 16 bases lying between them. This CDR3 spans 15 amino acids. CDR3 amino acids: CASSEGPGSPLEQYF. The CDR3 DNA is TGTGCCAGCAGTGAAGGCCCAGGATCTCCTCTCGAGCAGTACTTC.